A selection of T cell receptor beta chains follows, all from one sample in a study of cytomegalovirus exposure and HLA in healthy donors. Method: immunoSEQ multiplex PCR; TCRdb's copy keeps in-frame clones and lacks some. This table has about 98,000 clones, about 81% appearing once. The sample taken for sequencing was PBMCs. The origin of the receptors is a middle-aged man in good health and CMV-seronegative. Both conserved end residues are part of each CDR3. D genes are given only for firm matches. Clone size is shown for a subset of rows, as once, few, many or a class of expanded clone.

cdr3_aa,cdr3_nt,clone_size,j_call,v_call,d_call,cdr3_length
CASSLNRDRGWRGELFF,TGTGCCAGCAGCCTGAATCGGGACAGAGGATGGCGCGGGGAGCTGTTTTTT,-,TRBJ2-2,TRBV11-2,TRBD1,17
CASRRGQGITEAFF,TGCGCCAGCAGGCGGGGACAGGGGATTACTGAAGCTTTCTTT,-,TRBJ1-1,TRBV5-1,TRBD1,14
CASSSGQHYGYTF,TGTGCCAGCAGCTCCGGACAGCACTATGGCTACACCTTC,few,TRBJ1-2,TRBV7-9,-,13
CASSISRAYGYTF,TGTGCCAGTAGTATATCCAGAGCGTATGGCTACACCTTC,-,TRBJ1-2,TRBV19,-,13
CASSSLGAGGAYGYTF,TGTGCCAGCAGCTCATTGGGGGCCGGGGGGGCGTATGGCTACACCTTC,few,TRBJ1-2,TRBV7-3,-,16
CASSFPFTYEQYF,TGTGCCAGCAGCTTTCCTTTTACCTACGAGCAGTACTTC,few,TRBJ2-7,TRBV11-2,-,13
CATSRDRRGINEKLFF,TGTGCCACCAGCAGAGATCGCCGGGGTATTAATGAAAAACTGTTTTTT,-,TRBJ1-4,TRBV15,-,16
CASSYSISGGGNTIYF,TGTGCCAGCAGTTACTCGATAAGCGGGGGGGGAAACACCATATATTTT,once,TRBJ1-3,TRBV6-5,-,16
CASSPYLDRGAEAFF,TGTGCCAGCAGCCCATACCTGGACAGGGGAGCTGAAGCTTTCTTT,-,TRBJ1-1,TRBV9,TRBD1,15
CSVDRGDEQYF,TGCAGCGTTGACAGGGGCGACGAGCAGTACTTC,-,TRBJ2-7,TRBV29-1,-,11
CASSLWAGGLLDTQYF,TGCGCCAGCAGCTTGTGGGCGGGGGGGCTCCTAGATACGCAGTATTTT,-,TRBJ2-3,TRBV5-1,TRBD2,16
CATSISRGTINPSSYEQYF,TGTGCCACCAGCATTTCACGGGGTACTATCAATCCGTCCTCCTACGAGCAGTACTTC,-,TRBJ2-7,TRBV15,-,19
CASSAGRVYSGNTIYF,TGTGCCAGCAGCGCGGGAAGGGTATACTCTGGAAACACCATATATTTT,once,TRBJ1-3,TRBV5-6,-,16
CASSLVGRTYEQYF,TGTGCCAGCAGCTTGGTAGGCAGGACCTACGAGCAGTACTTC,-,TRBJ2-7,TRBV5-6,-,14
CASSSLSRAGDEQFF,TGTGCCAGCAGCTCCTTGTCACGTGCGGGCGATGAGCAGTTCTTC,-,TRBJ2-1,TRBV7-9,-,15
CASSDSRDSQVSYEQYF,TGTGCCAGCAGTGACTCTCGGGACAGCCAAGTTTCCTACGAGCAGTACTTC,-,TRBJ2-7,TRBV6-4,TRBD1,17
CASELTDTQYF,TGTGCCAGCGAGCTTACAGATACGCAGTATTTT,-,TRBJ2-3,TRBV7-9,-,11
CASSDSEETQYF,TGTGCCAGCAGTGATTCCGAAGAGACCCAGTACTTC,-,TRBJ2-5,TRBV2,-,12
CASSSGSGGVTITDTQYF,TGTGCCAGCAGCTCGGGTAGCGGGGGGGTAACCATCACAGATACGCAGTATTTT,-,TRBJ2-3,TRBV7-3,TRBD2,18
CASSTVTGLRNEQFF,TGTGCCAGCAGCACCGTGACAGGGTTGCGGAATGAGCAGTTCTTC,-,TRBJ2-1,TRBV5-5,TRBD1,15
CASRPGQAGEQYF,TGTGCCAGCAGGCCAGGACAGGCTGGCGAGCAGTACTTC,-,TRBJ2-7,TRBV6-6,TRBD1,13
CASSELEVNSNQPQHF,TGTGCCAGCAGTGAATTAGAAGTAAATAGCAATCAGCCCCAGCATTTT,few,TRBJ1-5,TRBV6-1,-,16
CASSRRSGETQYF,TGTGCCAGCAGCCGGAGAAGTGGCGAGACCCAGTACTTC,-,TRBJ2-5,TRBV25-1,-,13
CASMPPDRGVAGELFF,TGTGCCAGTATGCCCCCCGACAGGGGGGTGGCCGGGGAGCTGTTTTTT,once,TRBJ2-2,TRBV19,TRBD1,16
CASSPTREPYGYTF,TGTGCCAGCTCACCGACTAGGGAGCCCTATGGCTACACCTTC,-,TRBJ1-2,TRBV18,-,14
CASSSDRDQPQHF,TGTGCCAGCAGCTCCGACAGAGATCAGCCCCAGCATTTT,-,TRBJ1-5,TRBV5-6,-,13
CASRQRTGYDYGYTF,TGTGCCAGCAGACAACGGACAGGGTATGACTATGGCTACACCTTC,-,TRBJ1-2,TRBV5-5,TRBD1,15
CASIETGTYQETQYF,TGTGCCAGCATAGAGACAGGGACCTACCAAGAGACCCAGTACTTC,-,TRBJ2-5,TRBV2,TRBD1,15
CASSLGGGRNPYEQYF,TGTGCCAGCAGCTTAGGGGGGGGACGAAACCCCTACGAGCAGTACTTC,-,TRBJ2-7,TRBV11-2,TRBD2,16
CASSLLWGRTEAFF,TGTGCCAGCAGCTTATTATGGGGGCGCACTGAAGCTTTCTTT,few,TRBJ1-1,TRBV11-2,-,14
CASSLTGVVANEKLFF,TGTGCCAGCAGCTTAACGGGTGTAGTGGCTAATGAAAAACTGTTTTTT,-,TRBJ1-4,TRBV7-9,-,16